Below, 26 T cell receptor beta chains from the same sample are listed, as sequenced in a study of blood T cell repertoires in COVID-19. Assay: immunoSEQ multiplex PCR; the TCRdb copy retains only in-frame clones and omits some. The sample has about 260,000 clones, over 70% seen once. Source material: peripheral blood. These receptors were obtained from a woman aged 40 to 50 who had recovered from COVID-19.

The J gene is TRBJ2-5, the V gene TRBV3-1 (or the pseudogene TRBV3-2); D uncertain. The V end was cut by 4 bases, the J end by 13 bases, with 22 bases between. The germline CDR1 and CDR2 sequences are LGHDT and YNNKEL (reference sequence). The CDR3 covers 14 residues. CDR3 loop: CASSPEYDRVRRYF. CDR3 DNA: TGTGCCAGCAGCCCCGAATATGACCGGGTCCGGAGGTACTTC.

This rearrangement joins TRBV30 to TRBJ2-6; the match to TRBD2 covers 9 bases. The ends lost 1 base at V and 0 bases at J; junction bases unmatched: 10. CDR1 is GTSNPN, CDR2 SVGIG, per germline (reference sequence). The CDR3 is 19 amino acids. CDR3 nucleotides: TGTGCCTGGAGTGCTTTCCCGGGACTAGCCAGCTCTGGGGCCAACGTCCTGACTTTC. Its protein product is CAWSAFPGLASSGANVLTF.

This clone was found once. V and J are TRBV19 and TRBJ2-2; 9 bases map to TRBD1. Germline V lookup: CDR1 LNHDA, CDR2 SQIVND (reference sequence). There are 19 residues in the CDR3. V shed 5 bases and J 6 bases; nucleotides not matched to a gene: 19. CDR3 bases: TGTGCCAGTAGTCCTAGGCCCTCGGCCCGACAGGGGGTTGCCGGGGAGCTGTTTTTT. It encodes CASSPRPSARQGVAGELFF.

This clone was seen a single time. This sequence joins TRBV13 and TRBJ2-7; tentative D call: TRBD1 (6 bases). The germline gives CDR1 PRHDT, CDR2 FYEKMQ (reference sequence). The CDR3 covers 14 residues. V dropped 5 bases and J dropped 2 bases, with 13 bases sitting between them. CDR3 amino acids: CASSPTRQAYEQYF. For the CDR3, the DNA is TGTGCCAGCAGCCCCACGCGACAGGCCTACGAGCAGTACTTC.

This clone has only one observation. The chain couples TRBV7-2 to TRBJ1-2; no firm D call. The CDR3 extends over 13 amino acids. Germline CDR1 reads SGHTA; CDR2 reads FQGNSA. Trimming left V 5 bases short and J 4 bases short, with 11 bases between. The CDR3 spells CASSPSWSYGYTF. The CDR3 DNA reads TGTGCCAGCAGCCCCTCGTGGAGCTATGGCTACACCTTC.

J is TRBJ2-7 and V is TRBV20-1; 9 positions match TRBD1. Germline lookup yields CDR1 DFQATT and CDR2 SNEGSKA (reference sequence). This CDR3 has 12 residues. V lost 3 bases to trimming and J lost 7 bases; unmatched junction nucleotides: 4. The CDR3 coding sequence is TGCAGTGCTAGTCCACAGGGGGCAGAGCAGTACTTC. Its protein is CSASPQGAEQYF.

The gene calls are TRBV6-6 and TRBJ1-2; weak D call: TRBD1 (5 bases). The CDR3 loop spans 13 amino acids. Germline lookup yields CDR1 MNHNY and CDR2 SVGAGI (reference sequence). V was pared by 0 bases and J by 7 bases, with 9 bases between. CDR3 in amino acids: CASSYSGEGGYTF. In DNA, the CDR3 is TGTGCCAGCAGTTACTCAGGGGAGGGTGGCTACACCTTC.

The chain employs TRBV3-1 (or the pseudogene TRBV3-2) and TRBJ1-1; perhaps TRBD1 as D (5 bases). CDR1 and CDR2 from the germline V gene are LGHDT and YNNKEL (reference sequence). This CDR3 has 13 residues. V lost 5 bases to trimming and J lost 11 bases, with 18 bases between them. The CDR3 nucleotides read TGTGCCAGCAGCTTCGACAGCCATCGAACGGCTTTCTTT. This sequence encodes CASSFDSHRTAFF.

The chain combines TRBV6-6 with TRBJ1-5, with D hard to call. The CDR3 contains 13 residues. Per the germline V gene, CDR1 is MNHNY and CDR2 is SVGAGI (reference sequence). Trimming pared 0 bases from V and 7 bases from J, leaving 7 bases between. CDR3 sequence (DNA): TGTGCCAGCAGTTACTCTAGGGAGCAGCCCCAGCATTTT. It is translated as CASSYSREQPQHF.

A few counts support this clone. The V and J genes are TRBV5-4 and TRBJ1-1, with a tentative D call TRBD1 (5 bases). CDR1 SGHNT and CDR2 YYREEE come from the germline V gene (reference sequence). The CDR3 is 14 residues long. V was cut by 3 bases and J by 4 bases, with 13 bases left in between. This CDR3 reads CASSSRDWGTEAFF. The CDR3 region has the DNA TGTGCCAGCAGCTCCAGGGATTGGGGCACTGAAGCTTTCTTT.

The genes are TRBV12-3 or TRBV12-4 and TRBJ1-2, with no clear D. CDR3 length: 12 amino acids. V was cut by 6 bases and J by 3 bases, with 8 bases left in between. CDR3 amino acids: CASSPYYYGYTF. CDR3 DNA: TGTGCCAGCAGCCCCTACTACTATGGCTACACCTTC.

V and J are TRBV4-1 and TRBJ1-1; tentative D call: TRBD1 (5 bases). Germline assignment: CDR1 MGHRA and CDR2 YSYEKL. Between the trimmed V and J ends, which lost 1 base and 9 bases, there was a span of 24 bases. This CDR3 has 17 amino acids. CDR3 in DNA: TGCGCCAGCAGCCAAGTCCTCATACGGCATCACCCAGGGAAAGCTTTCTTT. Translation gives CASSQVLIRHHPGKAFF.

The chain couples TRBV5-1 to TRBJ1-4, with a weak D call TRBD1 (6 bases). The CDR3 has 15 residues. The germline V gene encodes CDR1 SGHRS and CDR2 YFSETQ. V lost 6 bases, J lost 0 bases, and 12 bases lay in between. The CDR3 here is CASKDRSSTNEKLFF. The DNA of the CDR3 is TGCGCCAGCAAGGACAGAAGTTCAACTAATGAAAAACTGTTTTTT.

This CDR3 reads CASSQDLNSNNEQFF. The CDR3 bases are TGCGCCAGCAGCCAAGATCTAAACAGCAACAATGAGCAGTTCTTC. The chain links TRBV4-1 to TRBJ2-1; D is ambiguous. CDR1 is MGHRA, CDR2 YSYEKL, per germline. CDR3 size: 15 residues. V was shortened by 0 bases and J by 5 bases, with 11 bases between the two germline ends.

This chain joins TRBV5-6 and TRBJ1-2; D is ambiguous. The CDR3 contains 14 residues. Trimming left V 4 bases short and J 2 bases short, with 12 bases between. Germline V CDR1 and CDR2: SGHDT, YYEEEE. The CDR3 loop is CASSKTRVNYGYTF. CDR3 bases: TGTGCCAGCAGCAAGACCCGGGTGAACTATGGCTACACCTTC.

J is TRBJ1-2 and V is TRBV7-9; 12 bases are shared with TRBD1. The CDR3 has 18 amino acids. Trimming took 2 bases from V and 0 from J; bases not matched to a gene: 7. Germline assignment: CDR1 SEHNR and CDR2 FQNEAQ (reference sequence). This chain's CDR3 is CASSLTGTGGGSNYGYTF. The CDR3 bases are TGTGCCAGCAGCTTAACCGGGACAGGGGGCGGGTCTAACTATGGCTACACCTTC.

CDR3 DNA: TGCGCCAGCAGCTTCGTGTGGTCCACGGGCGAGCAGTACTTC. Translation gives CASSFVWSTGEQYF. The chain uses TRBV5-1 and TRBJ2-7; no firm D call. From germline, CDR1 is SGHRS and CDR2 YFSETQ. The germline V and J ends were trimmed by 2 bases and 6 bases, with 15 bases remaining between them. The CDR3 loop spans 14 amino acids. The whole variable domain, filled in from reference TRBV5-1 and TRBJ2-7, reads KAGVTQTPRYLIKTRGQQVTLSCSPISGHRSVSWYQQTPGQGLQFLFEYFSETQRNKGNFPGRFSGRQFSNSRSEMNVSTLELGDSALYLCASSFVWSTGEQYFGPGTRLTVT.

The rearrangement joins TRBV19 to TRBJ2-5; 9 bases map to TRBD1. V lost 6 bases to trimming and J lost 2 bases; unmatched junction nucleotides: 4. This CDR3 spans 14 amino acids. Per germline, CDR1 LNHDA and CDR2 SQIVND (reference sequence). The CDR3 sequence: CASRGTGWQETQYF. The CDR3 region has the DNA TGTGCCAGTAGAGGGACAGGGTGGCAAGAGACCCAGTACTTC.

The V call is TRBV30, the J call TRBJ1-4; D may be TRBD1 (5 bases). The CDR3 covers 14 residues. Trimming shortened V by 0 bases and J by 8 bases, and 13 bases separated the two germline ends. The germline V gene encodes CDR1 GTSNPN and CDR2 SVGIG (reference sequence). The CDR3 DNA is TGTGCCTGGAGTGTAGCCTTGGGGGGGGAAAAACTGTTTTTT. It codes for CAWSVALGGEKLFF.

The V and J genes are TRBV6-2 or TRBV6-3 and TRBJ1-6; 8 bases align to TRBD1. The length of the CDR3 is 14 residues. With V trimmed by 4 bases and J by 8 bases, 4 bases remained unmatched. Germline V gene lookup returns CDR1 MNHEY and CDR2 SVGEGT. CDR3 coding DNA: TGTGCCAGCAGTTCGGACAGGGTGGATTCACCCCTCCACTTT. Translating it yields CASSSDRVDSPLHF.

This chain links TRBV7-9 with TRBJ1-1; D might be TRBD1 (5 bases). The germline V gene has CDR1 SEHNR and CDR2 FQNEAQ (reference sequence). Trimming stripped 0 bases from V and 7 bases from J, with 15 bases between. This CDR3 comprises 15 residues. The CDR3 is CASSLAGRGNFEAFF. For the CDR3, the DNA is TGTGCCAGCAGCTTAGCGGGGAGGGGAAACTTTGAAGCTTTCTTT.

This chain uses TRBV10-3 with TRBJ2-2, with D perhaps TRBD1 (6 bases). Germline V CDR1 and CDR2: ENHRY, SYGVKD. V was clipped by 6 bases and J by 7 bases, with 18 bases between them. CDR3 length: 15 residues. The CDR3 is CAISPVGQGGGELFF. The CDR3 DNA reads as TGTGCCATCAGCCCAGTGGGACAAGGAGGCGGGGAGCTGTTTTTT.

This clone was counted once. The chain employs TRBV3-1 (or the pseudogene TRBV3-2) and TRBJ2-5, with 12 bases fitting TRBD2. V shed 6 bases and J 1 base; nucleotides not matched to a gene: 3. The CDR3 spans 15 residues. The germline V gene encodes CDR1 LGHDT and CDR2 YNNKEL (reference sequence). CDR3 nucleotides: TGTGCCAGCAGACTAGCGGGGGGCCCCCAAGAGACCCAGTACTTC. Its protein is CASRLAGGPQETQYF.

The chain joins TRBV6-5 to TRBJ1-1; D is unresolved. This CDR3 is 16 amino acids long. V was clipped by 2 bases and J by 1 base, with 14 bases between them. Germline CDR1 reads MNHEY; CDR2 reads SVGAGI. The CDR3 sequence: CASSYPTWAENTEAFF. The CDR3 DNA follows: TGTGCCAGCAGTTACCCGACATGGGCCGAGAACACTGAAGCTTTCTTT.

This chain joins TRBV7-3 and TRBJ1-2; 9 bases line up with TRBD1. The germline gives CDR1 SGHTA, CDR2 FQGTGA. This CDR3 region has 15 residues. Unmatched junction bases numbered 8, after V lost 5 bases and J lost 4 bases. CDR3 amino acids: CASSPNRGLGYGYTF. The DNA for the CDR3 is TGTGCCAGCAGCCCCAACAGGGGGCTCGGCTATGGCTACACCTTC.

The chain has TRBV5-1 and TRBJ2-7; tentatively, D is TRBD1 (6 bases). Trimming left V 0 bases short and J 5 bases short, with 12 bases between. The CDR3 spans 14 residues. The germline CDR1 and CDR2 sequences are SGHRS and YFSETQ. CDR3 nucleotide sequence: TGCGCCAGCAGCTTGGAAGGCAGGGGACACGAGCAGTACTTC. Protein product: CASSLEGRGHEQYF.